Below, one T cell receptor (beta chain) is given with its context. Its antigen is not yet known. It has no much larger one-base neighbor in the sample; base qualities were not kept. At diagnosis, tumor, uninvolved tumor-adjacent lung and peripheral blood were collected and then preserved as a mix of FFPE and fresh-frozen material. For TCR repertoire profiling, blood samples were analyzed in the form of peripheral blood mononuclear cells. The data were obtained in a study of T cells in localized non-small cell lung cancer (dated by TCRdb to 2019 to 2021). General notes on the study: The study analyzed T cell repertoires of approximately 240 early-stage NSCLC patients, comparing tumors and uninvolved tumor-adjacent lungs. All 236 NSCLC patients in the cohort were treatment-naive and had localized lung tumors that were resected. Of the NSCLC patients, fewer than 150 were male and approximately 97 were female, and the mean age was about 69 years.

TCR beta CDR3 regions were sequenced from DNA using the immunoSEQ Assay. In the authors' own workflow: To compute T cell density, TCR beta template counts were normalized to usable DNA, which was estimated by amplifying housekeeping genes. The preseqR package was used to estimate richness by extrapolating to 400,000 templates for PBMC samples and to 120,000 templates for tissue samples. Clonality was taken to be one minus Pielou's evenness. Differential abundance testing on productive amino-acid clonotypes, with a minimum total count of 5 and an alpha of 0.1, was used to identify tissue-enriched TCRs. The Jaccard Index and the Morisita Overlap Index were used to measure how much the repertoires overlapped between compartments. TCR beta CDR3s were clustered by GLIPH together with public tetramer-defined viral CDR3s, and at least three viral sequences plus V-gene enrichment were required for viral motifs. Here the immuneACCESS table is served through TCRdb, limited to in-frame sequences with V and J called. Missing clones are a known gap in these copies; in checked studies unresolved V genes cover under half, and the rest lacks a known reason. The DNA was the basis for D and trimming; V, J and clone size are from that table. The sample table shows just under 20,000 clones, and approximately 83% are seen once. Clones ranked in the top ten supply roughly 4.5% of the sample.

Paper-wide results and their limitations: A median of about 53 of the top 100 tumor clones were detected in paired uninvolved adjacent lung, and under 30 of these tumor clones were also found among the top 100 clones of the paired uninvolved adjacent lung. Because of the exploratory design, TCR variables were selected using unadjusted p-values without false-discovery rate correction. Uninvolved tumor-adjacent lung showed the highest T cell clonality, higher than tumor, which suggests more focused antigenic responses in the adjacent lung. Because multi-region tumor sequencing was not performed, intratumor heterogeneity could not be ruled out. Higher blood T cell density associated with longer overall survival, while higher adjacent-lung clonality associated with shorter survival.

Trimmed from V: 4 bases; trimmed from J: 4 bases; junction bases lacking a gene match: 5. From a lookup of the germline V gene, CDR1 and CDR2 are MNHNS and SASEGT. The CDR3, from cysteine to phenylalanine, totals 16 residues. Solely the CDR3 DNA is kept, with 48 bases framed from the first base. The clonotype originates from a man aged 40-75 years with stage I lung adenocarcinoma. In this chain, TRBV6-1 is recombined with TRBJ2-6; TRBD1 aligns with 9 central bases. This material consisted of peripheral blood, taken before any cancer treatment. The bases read TGTGCCAGCAGTGCTCCGGGGACAGGGGGGGCCAACGTCCTGACTTTC. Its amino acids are CASSAPGTGGANVLTF.